This paragraph reports one T cell receptor (beta chain). The data were taken from a study of blood T cell repertoires in COVID-19. This table comes from immunoSEQ multiplex PCR, and its TCRdb copy is limited to in-frame clones, with some not included. The sample shows a few hundred thousand clones, roughly nine tenths of them seen only once. The ends were cut back, 6 bases at V and 0 bases at J, with 10 bases in the middle. CDR3 length equals 14 residues. The germline gives CDR1 SNHLY, CDR2 FYNNEI. Material: peripheral blood. The TCR originated in a woman between 25 and 40 years old with COVID-19, enrolled during active disease. This sequence joins TRBV2 and TRBJ2-3, with D unclear. This CDR3 is CASSSLTSTDTQYF. The CDR3 DNA reads as TGTGCCAGCAGCTCACTAACCAGCACAGATACGCAGTATTTT.